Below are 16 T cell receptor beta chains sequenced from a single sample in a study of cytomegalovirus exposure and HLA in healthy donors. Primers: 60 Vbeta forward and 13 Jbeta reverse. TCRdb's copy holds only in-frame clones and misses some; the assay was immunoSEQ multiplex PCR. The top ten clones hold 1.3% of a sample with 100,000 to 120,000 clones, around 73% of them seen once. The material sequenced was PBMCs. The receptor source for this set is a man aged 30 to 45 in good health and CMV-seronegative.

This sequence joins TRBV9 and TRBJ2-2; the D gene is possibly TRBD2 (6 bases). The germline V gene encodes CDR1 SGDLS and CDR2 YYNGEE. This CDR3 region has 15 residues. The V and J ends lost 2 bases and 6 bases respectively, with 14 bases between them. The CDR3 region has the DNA TGTGCCAGCAGCGTCGGGGGTACCAGACCCGGGGAGCTGTTTTTT. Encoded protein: CASSVGGTRPGELFF.

DNA of the CDR3: TGCGCCAGCAGCCAAGATCTAAGCCCTAGCATGAATGAGCAGTTCTTC. Protein product: CASSQDLSPSMNEQFF. The chain is built from TRBV4-3 and TRBJ2-1; tentatively, D is TRBD2 (5 bases). The CDR3 covers 16 residues. V was trimmed by 0 bases and J by 7 bases, leaving 16 bases between them. From germline, CDR1 is LGHNA and CDR2 YSLEER.

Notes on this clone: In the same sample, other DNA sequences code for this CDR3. The CDR3 coding sequence is TGCGCCAGCAGCTTGGCAGGGAGGAGTGAAGCTTTCTTT. Translated: CASSLAGRSEAFF. The genes are TRBV5-1 and TRBJ1-1; possibly TRBD1 for D (5 bases). CDR1 is SGHRS, CDR2 YFSETQ, per germline. With 0 bases removed from V and 7 bases from J, the gap between germline ends came to 10 bases. The CDR3 length is 13 residues.

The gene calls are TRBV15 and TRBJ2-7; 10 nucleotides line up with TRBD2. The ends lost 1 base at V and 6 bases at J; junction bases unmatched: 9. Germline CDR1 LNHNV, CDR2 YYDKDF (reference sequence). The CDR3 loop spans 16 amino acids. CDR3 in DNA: TGTGCCACCAGCAGAGCCCCCACTAGCGGGACCCCCGAGCAGTACTTC. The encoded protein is CATSRAPTSGTPEQYF.

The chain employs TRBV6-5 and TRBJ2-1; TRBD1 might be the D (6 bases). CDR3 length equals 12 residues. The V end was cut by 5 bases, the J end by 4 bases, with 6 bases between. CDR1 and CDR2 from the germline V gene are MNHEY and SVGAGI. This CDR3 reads CASSTGYNEQFF. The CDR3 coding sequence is TGTGCCAGCAGTACAGGGTACAATGAGCAGTTCTTC.

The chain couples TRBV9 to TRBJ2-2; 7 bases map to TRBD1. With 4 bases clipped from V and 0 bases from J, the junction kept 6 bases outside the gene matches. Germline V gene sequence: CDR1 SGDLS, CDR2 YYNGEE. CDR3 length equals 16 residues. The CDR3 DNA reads TGTGCCAGCAGCTCCCGGACAGGCGCGAACACCGGGGAGCTGTTTTTT. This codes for CASSSRTGANTGELFF.

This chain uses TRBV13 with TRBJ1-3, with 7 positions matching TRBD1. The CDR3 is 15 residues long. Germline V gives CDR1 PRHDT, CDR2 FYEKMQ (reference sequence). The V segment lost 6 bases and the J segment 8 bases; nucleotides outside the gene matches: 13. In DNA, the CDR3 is TGTGCCAGCAGAAGAACCGAAAGCAGGGGGGACACCATATATTTT. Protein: CASRRTESRGDTIYF.

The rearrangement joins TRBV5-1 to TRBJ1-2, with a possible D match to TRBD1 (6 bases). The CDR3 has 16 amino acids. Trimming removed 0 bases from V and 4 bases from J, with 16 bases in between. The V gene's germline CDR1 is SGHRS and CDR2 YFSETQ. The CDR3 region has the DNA TGCGCCAGCAGCTTGGGGAACAGGGACCAAACCTATGGCTACACCTTC. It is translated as CASSLGNRDQTYGYTF.

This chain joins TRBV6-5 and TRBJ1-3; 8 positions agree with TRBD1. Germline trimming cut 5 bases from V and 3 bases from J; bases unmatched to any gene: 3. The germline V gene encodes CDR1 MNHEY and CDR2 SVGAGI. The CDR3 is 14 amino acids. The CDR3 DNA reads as TGTGCCAGCAGTCAGGGGGCAGTTGGAAACACCATATATTTT. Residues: CASSQGAVGNTIYF.

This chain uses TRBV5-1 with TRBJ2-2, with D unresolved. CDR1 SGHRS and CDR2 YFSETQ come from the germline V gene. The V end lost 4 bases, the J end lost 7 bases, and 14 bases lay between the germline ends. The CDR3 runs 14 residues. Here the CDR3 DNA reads TGCGCCAGCAGCCTGCACCAAAGAGACGGGGAGCTGTTTTTT. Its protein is CASSLHQRDGELFF. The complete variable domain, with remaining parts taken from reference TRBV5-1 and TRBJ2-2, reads KAGVTQTPRYLIKTRGQQVTLSCSPISGHRSVSWYQQTPGQGLQFLFEYFSETQRNKGNFPGRFSGRQFSNSRSEMNVSTLELGDSALYLCASSLHQRDGELFFGEGSRLTVL.

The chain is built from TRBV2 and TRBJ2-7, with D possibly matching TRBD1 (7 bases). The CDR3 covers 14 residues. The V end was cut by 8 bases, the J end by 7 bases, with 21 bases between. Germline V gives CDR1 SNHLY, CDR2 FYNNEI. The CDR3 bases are TGTGCCAGCGGGGTAACACAGGGGACTGCGGAGCAGTACTTC. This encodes CASGVTQGTAEQYF.

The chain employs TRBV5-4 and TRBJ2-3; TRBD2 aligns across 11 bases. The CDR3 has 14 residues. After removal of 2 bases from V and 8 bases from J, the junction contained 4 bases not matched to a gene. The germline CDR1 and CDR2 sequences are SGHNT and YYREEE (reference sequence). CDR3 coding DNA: TGTGCCAGCAGCTTACTAGCGGGAGAGGGTACGCAGTATTTT. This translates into CASSLLAGEGTQYF.

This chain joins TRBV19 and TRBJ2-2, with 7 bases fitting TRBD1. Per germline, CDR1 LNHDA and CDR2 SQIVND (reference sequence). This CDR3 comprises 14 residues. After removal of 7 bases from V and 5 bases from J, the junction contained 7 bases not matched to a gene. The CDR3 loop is CASTFTGATGELFF. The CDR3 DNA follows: TGTGCCAGTACCTTCACAGGGGCGACCGGGGAGCTGTTTTTT.

The CDR3 coding sequence is TGTGCCATCAGTGGTGGTCTAGCGGCCTACAATGAGCAGTTCTTC. Encoded protein: CAISGGLAAYNEQFF. This chain connects TRBV10-3 to TRBJ2-1; 7 bases line up with TRBD2. Germline V gene data show CDR1 as ENHRY and CDR2 as SYGVKD. CDR3 length: 15 residues. V was clipped by 4 bases and J by 2 bases; unmatched bases: 5.

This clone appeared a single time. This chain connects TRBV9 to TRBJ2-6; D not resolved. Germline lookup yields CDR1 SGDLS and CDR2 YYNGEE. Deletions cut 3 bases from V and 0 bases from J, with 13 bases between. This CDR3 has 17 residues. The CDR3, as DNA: TGTGCCAGCAGCGCGTCCCCCCTAAGCTCTGGGGCCAACGTCCTGACTTTC. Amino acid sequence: CASSASPLSSGANVLTF.

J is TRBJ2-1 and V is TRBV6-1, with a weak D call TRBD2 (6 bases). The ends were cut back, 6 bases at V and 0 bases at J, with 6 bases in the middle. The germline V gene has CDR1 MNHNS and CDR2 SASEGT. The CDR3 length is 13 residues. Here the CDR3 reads CASSGSSYNEQFF. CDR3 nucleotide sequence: TGTGCCAGCAGCGGGAGCTCCTACAATGAGCAGTTCTTC.